These T cell receptor beta chains were read from a single sample in a study of blood T cell repertoires in COVID-19. This table comes from immunoSEQ multiplex PCR, and its TCRdb copy is limited to in-frame clones, with some not included. Here the sample spans a few hundred thousand clones, roughly 88% being singletons. What was sequenced was peripheral blood. The receptors come from a woman aged 25 to 45 with active or convalescent COVID-19. The CDR3 runs from the conserved cysteine through the conserved F or W. A D gene is named only where the DNA matches it firmly. Clone size appears in some rows only: once, few, many, or a class for an expanded clone.

TRBV20-1	TRBJ2-1	NA	NA	TGCAGTGCTAGCAACAATGAGCAGTTCTTC	CSASNNEQFF
TRBV18	TRBJ2-1	NA	NA	TGTGCCAGCTCACAACAGGGTCTCAATGAGCAGTTCTTC	CASSQQGLNEQFF
TRBV27	TRBJ1-5	NA	TRBD1	TGTGCCAGCAGTCTTTACAGGGGTGGGCCCCAGCATTTT	CASSLYRGGPQHF
TRBV29-1	TRBJ1-2	NA	NA	TGCAGCGTATATCACAGTGCGAATGGCTACACCTTC	CSVYHSANGYTF
TRBV3-1/TRBV3-2	TRBJ1-5	NA	NA	TGTGCCAGCAGCCTCCGTCTCAATCAGCCCCAGCATTTT	CASSLRLNQPQHF
TRBV19	TRBJ1-6	NA	TRBD1	TGTGCCAGTAGTGGTGGGCCGGGACAGGGGAATTCACCCCTCCACTTT	CASSGGPGQGNSPLHF
TRBV6-5	TRBJ1-2	once	TRBD1	TGTGCCAGCAGTTACAGCACAGGGGGCAACTATGGCTACACCTTC	CASSYSTGGNYGYTF
TRBV15	TRBJ1-6	NA	NA	TGTGCCACCAGCAGGCGAGAGGGTTCGGTGTCACCCCTCCACTTT	CATSRREGSVSPLHF
TRBV2	TRBJ2-7	NA	TRBD1	TGTGCCAGCAGTATAGACAGGGTCATAGCTGTCTACGAGCAGTACTTC	CASSIDRVIAVYEQYF
TRBV3-1/TRBV3-2	TRBJ2-7	NA	TRBD1	TGTGCCAGCAGTCAGGGGGGACAGGGATCCTCAAGGTCCTACGAGCAGTACTTC	CASSQGGQGSSRSYEQYF
TRBV5-1	TRBJ1-2	NA	TRBD1	TGCGCCAGCACCCGGGGGACAGGGGCCGCGCTATATGGCTACACCTTC	CASTRGTGAALYGYTF
TRBV4-3	TRBJ2-3	NA	NA	TGCGCCAGCAGCCAAACCCCGGGCGGGGCCCACACAGATACGCAGTATTTT	CASSQTPGGAHTDTQYF
TRBV27	TRBJ2-4	NA	NA	TGTGCCAGCAGTGCCCCCGGAAACATTCAGTACTTC	CASSAPGNIQYF
TRBV27	TRBJ1-2	NA	NA	TGTGCCAGCAGTTTATCGGGCCCGACAGGCCCCTATGGCTACACCTTC	CASSLSGPTGPYGYTF
TRBV7-9	TRBJ2-7	NA	NA	TGTGCCAGCAGCACAGCTTCGTCCTACGAGCAGTACTTC	CASSTASSYEQYF